This TCR beta chain came from a study of T cells in Graves' hyperthyroidism and ophthalmopathy. At the level of the study: Peripheral blood specimens were obtained at initial diagnosis, prior to any treatment.

V lost 6 bases and J lost 0, with 21 bases in between. The CDR3 length is 18 residues. The CDR3 regions of TCR beta were amplified from RNA transcripts. Researchers ran a first-round RT-PCR on the TCR CDR3 using the HTBI primer set. MiXCR, applied by TCRdb to the multiplex PCR reads, yields one record per CDR3 protein. Among hundreds of thousands of distinct CDR3 sequences listed, 14% to 15% were seen once. Fresh 10 ml peripheral blood yielded PBMCs. This clonotype came up many times. As yet, its antigen is unknown. General study results and limits: Ophthalmopathy was told apart from stable hyperthyroidism by a 13 V-J model. The blood repertoire included most of the expanded thyroid clonotypes above 0.001.

Sample: blood. This clonotype was obtained from a woman aged 40 to 50 with Graves' ophthalmopathy. The V call is TRBV12-3 or TRBV12-4, the J call TRBJ1-5, with D perhaps matching TRBD1 (5 bases). The CDR3 DNA reads as TGTGCCAGCAGCCACCGAGGGGAGACATTGAATAGCAATCAGCCCCAGCATTTT. Its translation is CASSHRGETLNSNQPQHF.